These 5 T cell receptor beta chains were all obtained from the same sample, sequenced in a study of blood T cell repertoires in COVID-19. Measured with immunoSEQ multiplex PCR; TCRdb has only the in-frame clones, and not every one. The profile shows about 80,000 clones, 85% to 90% of them singletons. Sequencing was carried out using peripheral blood. Receptors originate from an elderly woman with acute or convalescent COVID-19.

This clone was observed a single time. The chain uses TRBV6-2 or TRBV6-3 and TRBJ2-3; D is possibly TRBD1 (6 bases). Germline CDR1 MNHEY, CDR2 SVGEGT. The length of the CDR3 is 17 residues. V lost 4 bases and J 3 bases, leaving 20 bases between the germline ends. CDR3 sequence reads: CASSSIQGRVLTDTQYF. DNA for the CDR3: TGTGCCAGCAGTTCTATACAGGGTAGGGTCCTTACAGATACGCAGTATTTT.

The chain couples TRBV25-1 to TRBJ2-7, with D possibly matching TRBD1 (6 bases). Germline loops: CDR1 MGHDK, CDR2 SYGVNS. The CDR3 runs to 15 residues. With 5 bases removed from V and 5 bases from J, the gap between germline ends came to 19 bases. CDR3 sequence reads: CASSTAQGKSHEQYF. The CDR3 DNA reads TGTGCCAGCAGTACCGCCCAGGGGAAGTCCCACGAGCAGTACTTC.

The chain couples TRBV5-1 to TRBJ2-6, with D maybe TRBD2 (5 bases). CDR1 and CDR2 (germline): SGHRS, YFSETQ. The CDR3 contains 16 residues. V was pared by 2 bases and J by 0 bases, with 9 bases between. CDR3 in amino acids: CASSFARGSGANVLTF. The CDR3 nucleotides read TGCGCCAGCAGCTTCGCTCGGGGCTCTGGGGCCAACGTCCTGACTTTC.

The V call is TRBV30, the J call TRBJ1-2, with D tentatively TRBD1 (6 bases). V lost 2 bases, J lost 5 bases, and 9 bases lay in between. The germline CDR1 and CDR2 sequences are GTSNPN and SVGIG (reference sequence). The CDR3 spans 12 residues. This CDR3 is CAWSQGIYGYTF. The CDR3 region has the DNA TGTGCCTGGAGTCAGGGGATTTATGGCTACACCTTC.

The V gene is TRBV20-1, the J gene TRBJ2-7; possible D gene TRBD1, 5 bases. The germline CDR1 and CDR2 sequences are DFQATT and SNEGSKA (reference sequence). The CDR3 totals 11 residues. V lost 6 bases, J lost 5 bases, and 11 bases lay in between. CDR3 sequence (DNA): TGCAGTGCCGAGGACACGCACGAGCAGTACTTC. As protein: CSAEDTHEQYF.